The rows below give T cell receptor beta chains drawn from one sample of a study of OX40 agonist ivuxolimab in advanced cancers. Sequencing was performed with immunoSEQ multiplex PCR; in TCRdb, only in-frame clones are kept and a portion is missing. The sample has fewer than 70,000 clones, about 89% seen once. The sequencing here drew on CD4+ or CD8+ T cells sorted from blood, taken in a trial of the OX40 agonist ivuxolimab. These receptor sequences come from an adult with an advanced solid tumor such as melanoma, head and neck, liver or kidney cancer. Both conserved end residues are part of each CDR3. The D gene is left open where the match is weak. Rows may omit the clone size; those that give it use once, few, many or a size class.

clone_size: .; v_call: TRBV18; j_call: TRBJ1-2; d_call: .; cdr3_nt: TGTGCCAGCTCTTTCGGACCTTTGGAAGGCTACACCTTC; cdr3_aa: CASSFGPLEGYTF
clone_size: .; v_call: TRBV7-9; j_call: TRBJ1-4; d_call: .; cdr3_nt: TGTGCCAGCAGCTTAACGGGCGGGAGTGAAAAACTGTTTTTT; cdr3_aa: CASSLTGGSEKLFF
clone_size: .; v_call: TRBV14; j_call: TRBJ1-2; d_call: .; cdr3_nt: TGTGCCAGCAGCCAATGGCAGGACCCCTATGGCTACACCTTC; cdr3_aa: CASSQWQDPYGYTF
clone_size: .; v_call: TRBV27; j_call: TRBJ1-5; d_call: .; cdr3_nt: TGTGCCAGCAGTTTAGTTCGAGGCAATCAGCCCCAGCATTTT; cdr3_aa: CASSLVRGNQPQHF
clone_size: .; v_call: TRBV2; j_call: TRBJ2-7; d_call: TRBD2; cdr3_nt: TGTGCCAGCACTCTAGCGGGGGGCTTGTACGAGCAGTACTTC; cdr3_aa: CASTLAGGLYEQYF
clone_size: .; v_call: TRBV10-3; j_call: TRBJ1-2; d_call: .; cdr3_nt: TGTGCCATCAGCCCGGACAGCCGCTATGGCTACACCTTC; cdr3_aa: CAISPDSRYGYTF
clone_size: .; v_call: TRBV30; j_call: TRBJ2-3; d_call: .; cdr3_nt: TGTGCCTGGGCCCCCCACCACATTGGGGAGTTGACAGATACGCAGTATTTT; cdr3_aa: CAWAPHHIGELTDTQYF
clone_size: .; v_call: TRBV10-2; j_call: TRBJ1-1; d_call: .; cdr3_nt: TGCGCCAGCAGTGATCGGGAGATGAACACTGAAGCTTTCTTT; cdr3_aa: CASSDREMNTEAFF
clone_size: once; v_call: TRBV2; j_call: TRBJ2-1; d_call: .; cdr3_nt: TGTGCCAGCAGTGAAGCGGGAGGAGGTTATAATGAGCAGTTCTTC; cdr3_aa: CASSEAGGGYNEQFF
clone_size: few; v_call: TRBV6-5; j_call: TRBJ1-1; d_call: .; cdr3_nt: TGTGCCAGCAGCCCCCGGACGGTTCGGGAAGCTTTCTTT; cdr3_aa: CASSPRTVREAFF
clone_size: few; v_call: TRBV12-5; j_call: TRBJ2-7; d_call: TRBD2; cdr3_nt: TGTGCTAGTGGCTGGACTAGCGGACCCTCCCACGAGCAGTACTTC; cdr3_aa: CASGWTSGPSHEQYF
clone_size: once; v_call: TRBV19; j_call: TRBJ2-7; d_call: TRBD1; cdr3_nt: TGTGCCAGTAGTATACGAGGGGGCCCTTACGAGCAGTACTTC; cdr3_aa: CASSIRGGPYEQYF
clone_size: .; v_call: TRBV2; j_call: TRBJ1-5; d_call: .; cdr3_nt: TGTGCCAGCACCCGGACGGGCAGTGCCCAGCATTTT; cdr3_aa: CASTRTGSAQHF
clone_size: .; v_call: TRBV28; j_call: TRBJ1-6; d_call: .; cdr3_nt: TGTGCCAGCAGTCTGCGCGCGATCTTCGGGAGCTCCTATAATTCACCCCTCCACTTT; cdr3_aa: CASSLRAIFGSSYNSPLHF
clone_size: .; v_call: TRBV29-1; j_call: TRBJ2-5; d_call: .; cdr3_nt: TGCAGCGTTGGGGCGGGGCAGGGTTTCAGCTTAGAGACCCAGTACTTC; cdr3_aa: CSVGAGQGFSLETQYF
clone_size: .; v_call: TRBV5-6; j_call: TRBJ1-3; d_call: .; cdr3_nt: TGTGCCAGCAGCTTGGGCAGTTGGGTAGACACCATATATTTT; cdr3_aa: CASSLGSWVDTIYF
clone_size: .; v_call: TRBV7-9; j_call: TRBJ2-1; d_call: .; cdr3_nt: TGTGCCAGCAGCACTTTGGATGAGCAGTTCTTC; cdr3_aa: CASSTLDEQFF
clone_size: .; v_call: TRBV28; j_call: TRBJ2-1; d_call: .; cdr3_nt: TGTGCCAGCAGTTCTCTTCACATCCGGGGTGAGCAGTTCTTC; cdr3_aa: CASSSLHIRGEQFF
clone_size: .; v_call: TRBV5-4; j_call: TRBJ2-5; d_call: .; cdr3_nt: TGTGCCAGCAGCTTGGGAAGGGGTGAGACCCAGTACTTC; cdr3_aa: CASSLGRGETQYF
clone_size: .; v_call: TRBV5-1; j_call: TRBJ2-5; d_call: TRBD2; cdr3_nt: TGCGCCAGCAGCTTTTCGGCCCGGGAGGTGGAGACCCAGTACTTC; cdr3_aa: CASSFSAREVETQYF
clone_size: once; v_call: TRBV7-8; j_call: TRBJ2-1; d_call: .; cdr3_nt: TGTGCCAGCATAACTGGGAGTGAGCAGTTCTTC; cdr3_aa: CASITGSEQFF
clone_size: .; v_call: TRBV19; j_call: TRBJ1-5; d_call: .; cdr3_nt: TGTGCCAGTAGTTCCAGGGGTGGTCAGCCCCAGCATTTT; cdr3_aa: CASSSRGGQPQHF
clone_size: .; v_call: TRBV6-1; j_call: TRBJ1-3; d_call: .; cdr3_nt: TGTGCCAGCAGTGCTCCGGACAGAGACCCTGGAAACACCATATATTTT; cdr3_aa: CASSAPDRDPGNTIYF
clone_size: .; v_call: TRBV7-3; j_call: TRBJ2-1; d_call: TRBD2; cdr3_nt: TGTGCCAGCAGCTTAGACGGGAGGGCCGAAAATGAGCAGTTCTTC; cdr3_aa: CASSLDGRAENEQFF
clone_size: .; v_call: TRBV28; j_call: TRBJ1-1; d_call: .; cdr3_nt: TGTGCCAGCAGTCGCCTAGCAGGGGCAGAAGCTTTCTTT; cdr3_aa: CASSRLAGAEAFF
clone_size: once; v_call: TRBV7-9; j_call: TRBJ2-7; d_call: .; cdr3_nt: TGTGCCAGCAGCTTAGCGGACGAGCAGTACTTC; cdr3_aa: CASSLADEQYF
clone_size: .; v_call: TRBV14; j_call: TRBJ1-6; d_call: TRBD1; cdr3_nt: TGTGCCAGCAGCCAACCGGGACAGGGCGGCTATAATTCACCCCTCCACTTT; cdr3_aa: CASSQPGQGGYNSPLHF
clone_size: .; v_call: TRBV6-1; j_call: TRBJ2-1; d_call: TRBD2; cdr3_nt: TGTGCCAGCAGTGTGAGTGGGACTAGGTTTGGGATGGGTGAGCAGTTCTTC; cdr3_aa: CASSVSGTRFGMGEQFF
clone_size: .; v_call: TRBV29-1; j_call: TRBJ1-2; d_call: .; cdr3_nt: TGCAGCGTTGAAGTTGGGGACCCCTATGGCTACACCTTC; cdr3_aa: CSVEVGDPYGYTF
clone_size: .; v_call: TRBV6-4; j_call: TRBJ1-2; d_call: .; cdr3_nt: TGTGCCAGCAGTGACTCGCCAGGGGAGAATGGCTACACCTTC; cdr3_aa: CASSDSPGENGYTF
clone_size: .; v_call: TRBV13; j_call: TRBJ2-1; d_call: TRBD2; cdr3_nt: TGTGCCACACAAGGACTAGCGTTAGGAGAAATAAGCAATGAGCAGTTCTTC; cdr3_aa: CATQGLALGEISNEQFF
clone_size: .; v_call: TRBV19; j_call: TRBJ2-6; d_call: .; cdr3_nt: TGTGCCAGTACCGGGTGGGCCAACGTCCTGACTTTC; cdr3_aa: CASTGWANVLTF